Below are 25 T cell receptor beta chains sequenced from a single sample in a study of technical replicates of blood from a few donors. Generated by immunoSEQ multiplex PCR, the TCRdb table keeps only in-frame clones and is missing some. The sample shows 79,000 or so clones, 91% of them seen only once. Sequencing was carried out using T cells isolated from PBMCs. These receptors originate from a human donor in good health.

This chain connects TRBV6-1 to TRBJ2-7; 10 bases match TRBD1. The CDR3 has 13 residues. V dropped 4 bases and J dropped 7; count of bases not matched to a gene: 4. Germline CDR1 is MNHNS and CDR2 is SASEGT. CDR3 in DNA: TGTGCCAGCAGTGTCCTGGACAGGGGGGAGCAGTACTTC. This sequence encodes CASSVLDRGEQYF.

The chain uses TRBV29-1 and TRBJ2-3; unclear D gene. CDR1 and CDR2 from the germline V gene are SQVTM and ANQGSEA. V was clipped by 0 bases and J by 4 bases, with 8 bases between them. This CDR3 comprises 13 residues. The CDR3 DNA reads as TGCAGCGTTGAAGATCGGGTCCCAGATACGCAGTATTTT. It yields the protein CSVEDRVPDTQYF.

The chain couples TRBV11-2 to TRBJ2-6; weak D call: TRBD2 (6 bases). Germline lookup yields CDR1 SGHAT and CDR2 FQNNGV. Trimming left V 5 bases short and J 0 bases short, with 14 bases between. The CDR3 sequence is 17 residues long. The CDR3 here is CASSPGRHRSGANVLTF. CDR3 nucleotides: TGTGCCAGCAGCCCCGGGAGACACCGCTCTGGGGCCAACGTCCTGACTTTC.

This clone was detected only once. The chain joins TRBV6-5 to TRBJ1-1, with TRBD1 matching over 7 bases. Germline CDR1 reads MNHEY; CDR2 reads SVGAGI. This CDR3 contains 12 residues. V lost 6 bases and J lost 3; bases outside the gene matches: 1. CDR3 sequence (DNA): TGTGCCAGCAGGACAGGGTACACTGAAGCTTTCTTT. This gives the protein CASRTGYTEAFF.

V usage is TRBV4-1 and J usage is TRBJ2-3, with D possibly matching TRBD2 (6 bases). V gave up 1 base and J gave up 6 bases, with 17 bases separating them. This CDR3 is 16 amino acids long. Germline values: CDR1 MGHRA, CDR2 YSYEKL. The CDR3 is CASSQGRVLGRDTQYF. CDR3 nucleotides: TGCGCCAGCAGCCAAGGGAGGGTCTTGGGGAGGGATACGCAGTATTTT.

This clone has only one observation. This chain uses TRBV14 with TRBJ2-7, with a weak D call TRBD2 (5 bases). The germline V and J ends were trimmed by 4 bases and 1 base, with 8 bases remaining between them. CDR1 SGHDN and CDR2 FVKESK come from the germline V gene. CDR3 size: 13 residues. CDR3 in amino acids: CASSPAVSYEQYF. In DNA form, the CDR3 reads TGTGCCAGCAGCCCAGCGGTTTCCTACGAGCAGTACTTC.

The chain has TRBV7-2 and TRBJ1-5, with TRBD1 identical over 7 bases. Germline V gene data show CDR1 as SGHTA and CDR2 as FQGNSA. V trimming: 5 bases; J trimming: 3 bases; junction bases outside the gene matches: 13. The length of the CDR3 is 17 residues. The CDR3 sequence is CASSGPYEGAYNQPQHF. For the CDR3, the DNA is TGTGCCAGCAGCGGACCCTACGAGGGGGCCTACAATCAGCCCCAGCATTTT.

The gene calls are TRBV10-2 and TRBJ2-3; 8 positions agree with TRBD2. V lost 3 bases, J lost 3 bases, and 5 bases stayed unmatched. The CDR3 extends over 15 amino acids. Per germline, CDR1 WSHSY and CDR2 SAAADI. The chain's CDR3 is CASSDYGGATDTQYF. CDR3 sequence (DNA): TGCGCCAGCAGTGATTACGGGGGGGCGACAGATACGCAGTATTTT.

This chain joins TRBV6-1 and TRBJ1-2, with D perhaps matching TRBD1 (5 bases). With 8 bases removed from V and 8 bases from J, the gap between germline ends came to 12 bases. The CDR3 consists of 11 residues. Germline CDR1 is MNHNS and CDR2 is SASEGT. CDR3 bases: TGTGCCAGCCGAAATACAGGAGGCTACACCTTC. Amino acids: CASRNTGGYTF.

The CDR3 region is CASSSGIGGVAEAFF. The CDR3 nucleotides are TGTGCCAGCAGCTCCGGGATCGGGGGGGTCGCTGAAGCTTTCTTT. The chain recombines TRBV7-3 with TRBJ1-1; D may be TRBD1 (5 bases). The CDR3 extends over 15 amino acids. The V end lost 4 bases, the J end lost 6 bases, and 18 bases lay between the germline ends. Germline assignment: CDR1 SGHTA and CDR2 FQGTGA.

The J gene is TRBJ2-1, the V gene TRBV14, with D perhaps matching TRBD2 (5 bases). CDR3 length: 16 residues. Germline-derived CDR1 and CDR2 are SGHDN and FVKESK. Trimming removed 1 base from V and 1 base from J, with 11 bases in between. The CDR3 sequence is CASSQGGSGSYNEQFF. The CDR3 nucleotides are TGTGCCAGCAGCCAAGGAGGGAGTGGATCCTACAATGAGCAGTTCTTC.

This sequence joins TRBV5-6 and TRBJ2-5, with 7 bases matching TRBD2. V gave up 4 bases and J gave up 5 bases; unmatched junction bases: 14. Germline V CDR1 and CDR2: SGHDT, YYEEEE. CDR3 length: 16 residues. This CDR3 is CASSDGRVGLGETQYF. The CDR3 DNA reads TGTGCCAGCAGCGATGGGAGGGTAGGGTTGGGGGAGACCCAGTACTTC.

This clone was detected once. The J gene is TRBJ1-5, the V gene TRBV27, with D tentatively TRBD1 (6 bases). Between the trimmed V and J ends, which lost 5 bases and 7 bases, there was a span of 15 bases. Germline-derived CDR1 and CDR2 are MNHEY and SMNVEV (reference sequence). CDR3 length: 14 amino acids. CDR3 nucleotides: TGTGCCAGCAGTATTACAGGGAATGTCCAGCCCCAGCATTTT. It is translated as CASSITGNVQPQHF.

The rearrangement uses TRBV6-1 and TRBJ1-2; D perhaps matches TRBD1 (5 bases). The CDR3 sequence is 14 residues long. Germline CDR1 is MNHNS and CDR2 is SASEGT. Trimming stripped 3 bases from V and 6 bases from J, with 14 bases between. The CDR3 DNA reads as TGTGCCAGCAGTGAGAGATCAGGGTTCGATGGCTACACCTTC. As protein: CASSERSGFDGYTF.

This chain joins TRBV6-5 and TRBJ2-4; D is ambiguous. The germline CDR1 and CDR2 sequences are MNHEY and SVGAGI. The CDR3 is made up of 11 amino acids. The V end was cut by 5 bases, the J end by 5 bases, with 4 bases between. The CDR3 region has the DNA TGTGCCAGCAGTGGGCAAAACATTCAGTACTTC. This sequence encodes CASSGQNIQYF.

The chain carries TRBV11-3 and TRBJ2-7; 7 nucleotides align to TRBD1. With V trimmed by 1 base and J by 7 bases, 13 bases remained unmatched. CDR1 is SGHNT, CDR2 YENEEA, per germline. There are 16 residues in the CDR3. The CDR3 loop reads CASSLGLGDRFYEQYF. The CDR3 region has the DNA TGTGCCAGCAGCTTAGGACTCGGGGACAGATTCTATGAGCAGTACTTC.

The rearrangement joins TRBV7-9 to TRBJ2-5; 10 bases are shared with TRBD2. The V gene's germline CDR1 is SEHNR and CDR2 FQNEAQ (reference sequence). V dropped 8 bases and J dropped 0; count of bases not matched to a gene: 6. The CDR3 totals 15 residues. For the CDR3, the DNA is TGTGCCAGCGATAGCGGGAGGCTGTACCAAGAGACCCAGTACTTC. As protein: CASDSGRLYQETQYF.

The chain is built from TRBV6-5 and TRBJ2-7; a weak D match, TRBD2 (6 bases). Germline V gives CDR1 MNHEY, CDR2 SVGAGI. This CDR3 spans 15 amino acids. V lost 8 bases, J lost 5 bases, and 22 bases lay in between. As DNA, the CDR3 is TGTGCCAGCGGTTCTCGAGGAGGGAGCGGCAACGAGCAGTACTTC. Protein product: CASGSRGGSGNEQYF.

This chain links TRBV9 with TRBJ2-7, with TRBD2 matching 8 bases. Trimming removed 3 bases from V and 0 bases from J; junction bases left unmatched: 5. The CDR3 extends over 15 amino acids. Germline V gives CDR1 SGDLS, CDR2 YYNGEE. This CDR3 reads CASSASGLSSYEQYF. In nucleotides, the CDR3 is TGTGCCAGCAGCGCTAGCGGGTTGAGCTCCTACGAGCAGTACTTC. The full variable domain, completed using reference TRBV9 and TRBJ2-7, is DSGVTQTPKHLITATGQRVTLRCSPRSGDLSVYWYQQSLDQGLQFLIQYYNGEERAKGNILERFSAQQFPDLHSELNLSSLELGDSALYFCASSASGLSSYEQYFGPGTRLTVT.

In this sample, this clone turned up once. The chain couples TRBV27 to TRBJ1-1; D is unresolved. Germline V lookup: CDR1 MNHEY, CDR2 SMNVEV (reference sequence). This CDR3 is built from 13 residues. V was cut by 0 bases and J by 2 bases, with 4 bases left in between. CDR3 nucleotides: TGTGCCAGCAGTTTATCGTTAAACACTGAAGCTTTCTTT. This codes for CASSLSLNTEAFF.

The chain links TRBV7-2 to TRBJ1-2, with D perhaps TRBD1 (5 bases). This CDR3 has 13 amino acids. Germline values: CDR1 SGHTA, CDR2 FQGNSA. V lost 1 base, J lost 8 bases, and 11 bases lay in between. In nucleotides, the CDR3 is TGTGCCAGCAGCTTAGACAGGAGTGGAGGCTACACCTTC. It encodes CASSLDRSGGYTF.

The genes are TRBV14 and TRBJ2-7; TRBD2 matches 14 bases. Germline loops: CDR1 SGHDN, CDR2 FVKESK. V was pared by 4 bases and J by 8 bases, with 4 bases of the junction left unmatched. This CDR3 region has 14 residues. The CDR3 spells CASSRGLAGGKQYF. The DNA for the CDR3 is TGTGCCAGCAGCCGCGGACTAGCGGGGGGTAAGCAGTACTTC.

The chain carries TRBV7-9 and TRBJ2-2; D gene ambiguous. Germline CDR1 is SEHNR and CDR2 is FQNEAQ (reference sequence). Trimming pared 4 bases from V and 0 bases from J, leaving 6 bases between. The CDR3 contains 14 residues. CDR3 protein: CASSSDTNTGELFF. The CDR3, as DNA: TGTGCCAGCAGCTCCGACACGAACACCGGGGAGCTGTTTTTT.

The chain uses TRBV4-1 and TRBJ2-3, with D possibly being TRBD1 (7 bases). The CDR3 length is 16 residues. The germline V and J ends were trimmed by 4 bases and 0 bases, with 14 bases remaining between them. Germline CDR1 is MGHRA and CDR2 is YSYEKL. CDR3: CASSPLTGTSTDTQYF. The CDR3, as DNA: TGCGCCAGCAGCCCCCTGACAGGGACTAGCACAGATACGCAGTATTTT.

The chain recombines TRBV6-1 with TRBJ1-3; D unclear. The germline V gene has CDR1 MNHNS and CDR2 SASEGT. V lost 1 base and J lost 4, with 11 bases in between. The CDR3 is 15 amino acids. This CDR3 reads CASSEVSGLGNTIYF. The CDR3, as DNA: TGTGCCAGCAGTGAAGTCAGCGGTCTCGGAAACACCATATATTTT.